A selection of T cell receptor beta chains follows, all from one sample in a study of T cells after yellow fever vaccination. TCRdb re-derived calls from the 5' RACE reads in MiXCR, one entry per CDR3 protein. In the table there are 280,000 or so distinct CDR3 sequences, 8.7% of which are singletons. This specimen consisted of CD4+ T cells sorted from PBMCs, obtained 5 days after the yellow fever booster vaccination. These receptors came from a man aged 18-30 years who received the YFV17D yellow fever vaccine. The CDR3 runs from the conserved cysteine through the conserved F or W. D genes are given only for firm matches. Some rows have no size entry. The others give once, few or many, or a class for an expanded clone.

V gene	D gene	clone size	J gene	CDR3 protein	CDR3 DNA
TRBV11-2	-	few	TRBJ1-1	CASSLRQATEAFF	TGTGCCAGCAGCTTGCGACAGGCCACTGAAGCTTTCTTT
TRBV4-3	-	many	TRBJ2-3	CASSQDTGFSNTQYF	TGCGCCAGCAGCCAAGATACGGGGTTTTCCAATACGCAGTATTTT
TRBV5-1	-	many	TRBJ2-5	CASSTGRIGVETQYF	TGCGCCAGCAGCACCGGTCGTATTGGGGTGGAGACCCAGTACTTC
TRBV5-5	-	-	TRBJ2-1	CASSADIANEQFF	TGTGCCAGCAGCGCAGACATTGCCAATGAGCAGTTCTTC
TRBV30	-	few	TRBJ1-2	CAWSTGYGYTF	TGTGCCTGGAGCACAGGGTATGGCTACACCTTC
TRBV15	-	-	TRBJ2-2	CATRNTGELFF	TGTGCCACCCGTAACACCGGGGAGCTGTTTTTT
TRBV7-2	TRBD1	-	TRBJ1-3	CASSRQGATTSGNTIYF	TGTGCCAGCAGTCGACAGGGGGCGACAACTTCTGGAAACACCATATATTTT
TRBV3-1	TRBD1	few	TRBJ1-5	CASSLTGRGQPQHF	TGTGCCAGCAGCCTGACAGGGAGGGGGCAGCCCCAGCATTTT
TRBV5-6	TRBD2	many	TRBJ2-3	CASSFSGGADTQYF	TGTGCCAGCAGCTTTAGCGGGGGGGCAGATACGCAGTATTTT
TRBV20-1	-	-	TRBJ1-1	CSARHRVTEAFF	TGCAGTGCTAGACACAGGGTAACTGAAGCTTTCTTT
TRBV11-2	-	few	TRBJ2-3	CASSRPGPPGDTQYF	TGTGCCAGCAGCCGACCGGGACCACCCGGTGATACGCAGTATTTT
TRBV5-6	-	-	TRBJ2-2	CASSLRGRTGELFF	TGTGCCAGCAGCTTGAGGGGTCGGACCGGGGAGCTGTTTTTT
TRBV6-2/TRBV6-3	-	few	TRBJ2-7	CASTPTGRYEQYF	TGTGCCAGCACCCCGACAGGGAGGTACGAGCAGTACTTC
TRBV9	-	-	TRBJ2-1	CASSVDLRLLF	TGTGCCAGCAGCGTAGACCTAAGGCTGCTCTTC
TRBV9	-	many	TRBJ2-5	CASSVAGGLQETQYF	TGTGCCAGCAGCGTAGCCGGGGGCCTCCAAGAGACCCAGTACTTC
TRBV7-2	TRBD1	-	TRBJ1-1	CASSKTGTDNTEAFF	TGTGCCAGCAGCAAAACCGGGACAGACAACACTGAAGCTTTCTTT
TRBV6-2/TRBV6-3	-	few	TRBJ1-5	CASNKGNSNQPQHF	TGTGCCAGCAATAAAGGGAACAGCAATCAGCCCCAGCATTTT
TRBV19	-	-	TRBJ1-3	CASSVTGHSGNTIYF	TGTGCCAGTAGTGTTACGGGCCACTCTGGAAACACCATATATTTT
TRBV5-6	TRBD1	many	TRBJ1-2	CASCFWTGVYGYTF	TGTGCCAGCTGCTTCTGGACAGGGGTTTATGGCTACACCTTC
TRBV20-1	-	few	TRBJ2-1	CSAREQLSSYNEQFF	TGCAGTGCTAGGGAACAGTTGAGCTCCTACAATGAGCAGTTCTTC
TRBV1	-	-	TRBJ1-2	CTSSQGGYTF	TGCACCAGCAGCCAAGGTGGCTACACCTTC
TRBV6-5	-	-	TRBJ1-1	CASSYRWGTEAFF	TGTGCCAGCAGTTACCGGTGGGGGACTGAAGCTTTCTTT
TRBV6-5	-	few	TRBJ1-1	CASSYYRWGGTEAFF	TGTGCCAGCAGTTACTACAGGTGGGGGGGGACTGAAGCTTTCTTT
TRBV5-1	TRBD1	many	TRBJ2-5	CASSLFGQGEETQYF	TGCGCCAGCAGCTTGTTCGGACAGGGCGAAGAGACCCAGTACTTC
TRBV6-6	-	-	TRBJ1-5	CASSYSFGVSNQPQHF	TGTGCCAGCAGTTACTCCTTCGGCGTTAGCAATCAGCCCCAGCATTTT
TRBV6-2/TRBV6-3	TRBD2	few	TRBJ2-3	CASSQSGGAFVADTQYF	TGTGCCAGCAGTCAAAGCGGGGGGGCCTTTGTCGCAGATACGCAGTATTTT
TRBV5-1	-	few	TRBJ1-3	CASSLAQTLGNTIYF	TGCGCCAGCAGCTTGGCGCAGACGCTCGGAAACACCATATATTTT
TRBV18	TRBD1	few	TRBJ2-1	CASSPRQGVSYNEQFF	TGTGCCAGCTCACCCAGACAGGGCGTCTCCTACAATGAGCAGTTCTTC
TRBV30	-	-	TRBJ2-6	CATGSSGANVLTF	TGTGCCACAGGGTCCTCTGGGGCCAACGTCCTGACTTTC
TRBV6-5	-	-	TRBJ2-2	CASSVNLGFLGSSGELFF	TGTGCCAGCAGTGTAAATTTAGGGTTTTTAGGTTCATCCGGGGAGCTGTTTTTT
TRBV7-7	TRBD2	-	TRBJ2-1	CASSLGAGRGEQFF	TGTGCCAGCAGCCTTGGGGCAGGGAGGGGTGAGCAGTTCTTC
TRBV7-2	-	many	TRBJ2-5	CASSPGPQETQYF	TGTGCCAGCAGCCCAGGGCCACAAGAGACCCAGTACTTC
TRBV6-2/TRBV6-3	-	many	TRBJ2-2	CASGQSNTGELFF	TGTGCCAGCGGGCAATCGAACACCGGGGAGCTGTTTTTT